This section outlines one TCR beta chain sequence together with its context. What it binds is unknown. The sample originates from a study of blood T cells in healthy people across ages. Study-wide results and limits: Estimated diversity that came from one million T cells was considered an underestimate.

Then a second PCR, running about 6 to 11 cycles, was carried out with a sample-barcoded 5' primer and a J-beta primer mix. A single record per CDR3 protein comes from TCRdb applying MiXCR to the 5' RACE reads. The sample has about 830,000 distinct CDR3 sequences; around 62% are singletons. The authors drew about 10 milliliters of peripheral blood from each donor. Trimming shortened V by 3 bases and J by 1 base, and 12 bases separated the two germline ends. Germline-derived CDR1 and CDR2 are KGHSH and LQKENI. The CDR3 extends over 16 amino acids. The sequenced material came from blood. The chain recombines TRBV18 with TRBJ2-2; either TRBD1 or TRBD2 may supply D (6 bases each). This receptor was taken from a man aged 25 to 40 in good health. The CDR3 DNA reads TGTGCCAGCTCACCTCTCGGGGGCCAGAACACCGGGGAGCTGTTTTTT. Protein sequence: CASSPLGGQNTGELFF.